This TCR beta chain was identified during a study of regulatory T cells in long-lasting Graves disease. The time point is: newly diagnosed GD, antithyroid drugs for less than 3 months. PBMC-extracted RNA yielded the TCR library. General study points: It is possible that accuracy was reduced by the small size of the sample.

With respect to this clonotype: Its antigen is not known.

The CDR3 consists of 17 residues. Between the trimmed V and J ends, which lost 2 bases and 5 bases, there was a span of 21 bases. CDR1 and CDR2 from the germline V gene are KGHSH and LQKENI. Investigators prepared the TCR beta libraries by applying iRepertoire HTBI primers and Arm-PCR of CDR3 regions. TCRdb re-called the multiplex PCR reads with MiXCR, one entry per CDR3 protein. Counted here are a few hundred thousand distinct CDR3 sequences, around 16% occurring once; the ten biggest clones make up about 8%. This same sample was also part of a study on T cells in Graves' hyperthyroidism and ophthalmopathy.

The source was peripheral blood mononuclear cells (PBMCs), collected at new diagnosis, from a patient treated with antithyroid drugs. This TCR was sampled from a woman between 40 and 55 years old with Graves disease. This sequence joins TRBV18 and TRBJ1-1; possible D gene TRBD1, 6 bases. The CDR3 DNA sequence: TGTGCCAGCTCACCAGGTATCGGGGGGCGGTTGAGGACTGAAGCTTTCTTT. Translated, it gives CASSPGIGGRLRTEAFF.